This T cell receptor beta chain was profiled in a study of T-cell reconstitution after alpha-beta-depleted transplantation in children. This CDR3 contains 13 residues. Trimming left V 3 bases short and J 3 bases short, with 12 bases between. Germline V gene lookup returns CDR1 DFQATT and CDR2 SNEGSKA (reference sequence). Unique molecular identifiers featured in how the TCRbeta library was prepared. A single record per CDR3 protein comes from TCRdb applying MiXCR to the PCR reads. The data contain some 550,000 distinct CDR3 sequences, around 16% of them singletons. This clonotype was recorded a few times.

Material: PBMCs from the stem cell graft donor, obtained from the stem cell graft. The origin of this receptor is a human donor who donated a stem cell graft to a child with acute lymphoblastic leukemia. The chain uses TRBV20-1 and TRBJ2-7, with D unclear. The CDR3 nucleotides read TGCAGTGCTAGGAACCAGTCGGGCTACGAGCAGTACTTC. Protein: CSARNQSGYEQYF.